Reported below is one T cell receptor beta chain. This entry belongs to a study of blood T cell repertoires in COVID-19. Sequenced by immunoSEQ multiplex PCR; TCRdb stores in-frame clones only, minus some. The table includes a few hundred thousand clones, 85% detected once. Germline loops: CDR1 SGHVS, CDR2 FNYEAQ. V dropped 7 bases and J dropped 2; count of bases not matched to a gene: 7. The CDR3 is 14 amino acids. This chain uses TRBV7-6 with TRBJ2-7; 8 nucleotides align to TRBD1. This TCR was recovered from a woman between 18 and 29 years old with acute or convalescent COVID-19. Sequencing was carried out using peripheral blood. CDR3 bases: TGTGCCAGCACCCCCGGACAGGGCCCCTACGAGCAGTACTTC. This sequence encodes CASTPGQGPYEQYF. The variable domain in full, completed from reference TRBV7-6 and TRBJ2-7, reads GAGVSQSPRYKVTKRGQDVALRCDPISGHVSLYWYRQALGQGPEFLTYFNYEAQQDKSGLPNDRFSAERPEGSISTLTIQRTEQRDSAMYRCASTPGQGPYEQYFGPGTRLTVT.